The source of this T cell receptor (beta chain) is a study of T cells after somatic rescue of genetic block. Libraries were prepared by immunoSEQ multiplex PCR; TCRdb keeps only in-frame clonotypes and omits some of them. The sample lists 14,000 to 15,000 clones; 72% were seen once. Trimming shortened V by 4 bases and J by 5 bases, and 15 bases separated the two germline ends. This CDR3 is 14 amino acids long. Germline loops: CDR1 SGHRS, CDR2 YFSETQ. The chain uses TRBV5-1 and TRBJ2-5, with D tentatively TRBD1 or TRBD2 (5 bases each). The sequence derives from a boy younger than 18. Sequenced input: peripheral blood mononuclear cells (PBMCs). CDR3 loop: CASSTGTAWETQYF. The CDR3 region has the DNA TGCGCCAGCAGCACCGGGACGGCCTGGGAGACCCAGTACTTC.